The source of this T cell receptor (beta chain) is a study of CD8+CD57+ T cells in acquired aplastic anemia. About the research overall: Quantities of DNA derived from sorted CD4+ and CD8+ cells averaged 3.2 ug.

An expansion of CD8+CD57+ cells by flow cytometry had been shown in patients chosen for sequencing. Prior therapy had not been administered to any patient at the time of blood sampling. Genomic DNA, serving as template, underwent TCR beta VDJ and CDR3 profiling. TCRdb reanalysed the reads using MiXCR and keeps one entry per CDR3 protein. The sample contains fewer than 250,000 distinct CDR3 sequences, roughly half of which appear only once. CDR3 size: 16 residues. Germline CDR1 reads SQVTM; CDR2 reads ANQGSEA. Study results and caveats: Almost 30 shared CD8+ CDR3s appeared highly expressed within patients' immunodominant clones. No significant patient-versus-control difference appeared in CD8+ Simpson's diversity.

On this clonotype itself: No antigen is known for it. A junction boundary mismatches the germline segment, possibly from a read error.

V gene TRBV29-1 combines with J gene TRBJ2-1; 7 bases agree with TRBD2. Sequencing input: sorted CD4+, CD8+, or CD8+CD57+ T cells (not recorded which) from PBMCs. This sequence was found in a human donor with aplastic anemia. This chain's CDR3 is CSVEPGTGGSYNGQFF. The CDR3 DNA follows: TGCAGCGTTGAGCCCGGGACTGGCGGGAGCTACAATGGGCAGTTCTTC.